Described below is a single TCR beta chain sequence and its context. This entry belongs to a study of T cell repertoires in ileal Crohn's disease. This sample's time point: neoterminal ileum biopsy at postoperative endoscopy, about 6 months after surgery. CDR3 size: 13 residues. Trimming left V 0 bases short and J 2 bases short, with 5 bases between. Germline values: CDR1 SGHNT, CDR2 YYREEE (reference sequence). The assay was immunoSEQ multiplex PCR, and TCRdb's table has in-frame clones only and misses some. The table shows about 62,000 clones, with roughly nine tenths occurring only once. Sequences were obtained from ileal tissue. The chain recombines TRBV5-4 with TRBJ2-5; tentative D call: TRBD2 (5 bases). The TCR comes from an adult with Crohn's disease. Here the CDR3 DNA reads TGTGCCAGCAGCTTGGGACTACAAGAGACCCAGTACTTC. Encoded protein: CASSLGLQETQYF.